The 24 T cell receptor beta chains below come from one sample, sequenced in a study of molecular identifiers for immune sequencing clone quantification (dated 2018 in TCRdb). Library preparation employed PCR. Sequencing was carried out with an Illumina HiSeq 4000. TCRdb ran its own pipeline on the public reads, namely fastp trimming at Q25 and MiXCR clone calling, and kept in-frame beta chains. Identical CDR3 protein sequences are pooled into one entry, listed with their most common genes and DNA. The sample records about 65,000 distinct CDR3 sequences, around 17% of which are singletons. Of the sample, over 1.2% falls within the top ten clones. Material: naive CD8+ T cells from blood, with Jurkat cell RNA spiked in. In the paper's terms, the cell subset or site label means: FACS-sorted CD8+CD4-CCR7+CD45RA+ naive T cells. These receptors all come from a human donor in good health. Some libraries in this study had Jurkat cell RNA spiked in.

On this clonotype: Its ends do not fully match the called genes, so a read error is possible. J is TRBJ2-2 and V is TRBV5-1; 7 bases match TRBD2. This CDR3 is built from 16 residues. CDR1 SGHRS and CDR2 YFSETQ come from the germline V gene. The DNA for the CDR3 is TGCGCCAGCGGCTTGACCCAGCGGGAACGCACCGGGGAGCTGTTTTTT. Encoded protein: CASGLTQRERTGELFF. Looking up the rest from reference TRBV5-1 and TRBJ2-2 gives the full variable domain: KAGVTQTPRYLIKTRGQQVTLSCSPISGHRSVSWYQQTPGQGLQFLFEYFSETQRNKGNFPGRFSGRQFSNSRSEMNVSTLELGDSALYLCASGLTQRERTGELFFGEGSRLTVL.

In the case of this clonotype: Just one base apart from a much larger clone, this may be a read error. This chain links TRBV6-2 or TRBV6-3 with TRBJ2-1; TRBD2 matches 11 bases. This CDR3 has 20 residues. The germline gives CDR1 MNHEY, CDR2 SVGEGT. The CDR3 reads CASSPLIVLAGGPSYNEPFF. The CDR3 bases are TGTGCCAGCAGCCCGCTGATCGTTCTAGCGGGAGGCCCCTCCTACAATGAGCCGTTCTTC.

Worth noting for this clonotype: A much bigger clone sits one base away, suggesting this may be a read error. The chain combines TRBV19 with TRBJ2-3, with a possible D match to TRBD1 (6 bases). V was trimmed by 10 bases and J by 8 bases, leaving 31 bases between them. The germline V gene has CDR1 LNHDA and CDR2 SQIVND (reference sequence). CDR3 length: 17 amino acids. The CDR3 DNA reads TGTGCCACGGTTCAGGAGCACAGGGTACGGGGCAGGGTTACGCAGTATTTT. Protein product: CATVQEHRVRGRVTQYF.

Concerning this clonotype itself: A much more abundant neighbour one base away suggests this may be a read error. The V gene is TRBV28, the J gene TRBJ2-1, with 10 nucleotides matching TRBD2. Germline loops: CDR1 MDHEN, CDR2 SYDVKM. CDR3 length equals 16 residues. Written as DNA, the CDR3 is TGTGCCGGCAGTTCATGGACTAGCGGAAAGTCCAATGAGCAGTTCTTC. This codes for CAGSSWTSGKSNEQFF.

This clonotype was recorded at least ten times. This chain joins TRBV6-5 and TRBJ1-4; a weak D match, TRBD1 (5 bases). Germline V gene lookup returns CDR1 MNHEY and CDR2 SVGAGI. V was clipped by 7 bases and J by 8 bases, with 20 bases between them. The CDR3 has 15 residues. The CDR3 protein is CASTEVQGGEEKLFF. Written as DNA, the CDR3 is TGTGCCAGCACAGAAGTTCAGGGAGGCGAAGAAAAACTGTTTTTT.

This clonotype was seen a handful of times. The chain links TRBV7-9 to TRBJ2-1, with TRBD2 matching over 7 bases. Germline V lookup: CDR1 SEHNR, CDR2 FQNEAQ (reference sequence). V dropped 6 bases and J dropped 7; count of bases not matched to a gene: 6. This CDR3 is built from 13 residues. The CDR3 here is CASRPPGGNEQFF. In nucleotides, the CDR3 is TGTGCCAGCAGGCCTCCCGGGGGGAATGAGCAGTTCTTC.

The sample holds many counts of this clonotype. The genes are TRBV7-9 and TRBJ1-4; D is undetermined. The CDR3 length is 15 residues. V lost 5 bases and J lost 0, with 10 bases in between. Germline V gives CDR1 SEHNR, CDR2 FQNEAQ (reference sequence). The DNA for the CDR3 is TGTGCCAGCAGCCCAGCGGTTTCAACTAATGAAAAACTGTTTTTT. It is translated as CASSPAVSTNEKLFF.

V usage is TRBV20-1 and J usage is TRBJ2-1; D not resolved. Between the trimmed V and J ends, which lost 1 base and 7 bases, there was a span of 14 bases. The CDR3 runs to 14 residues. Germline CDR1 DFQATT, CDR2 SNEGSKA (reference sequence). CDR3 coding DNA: TGCAGTGCTAGAGTCGTGGGCATTTTGAATGAGCAGTTCTTC. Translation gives CSARVVGILNEQFF.

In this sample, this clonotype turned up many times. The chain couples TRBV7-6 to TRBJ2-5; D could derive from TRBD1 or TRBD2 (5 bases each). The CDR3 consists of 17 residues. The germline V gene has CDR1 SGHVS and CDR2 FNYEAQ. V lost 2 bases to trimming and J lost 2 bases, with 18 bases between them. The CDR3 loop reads CASSLSDWGRPQETQYF. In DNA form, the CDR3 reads TGTGCCAGCAGCTTATCGGACTGGGGCAGGCCACAAGAGACCCAGTACTTC.

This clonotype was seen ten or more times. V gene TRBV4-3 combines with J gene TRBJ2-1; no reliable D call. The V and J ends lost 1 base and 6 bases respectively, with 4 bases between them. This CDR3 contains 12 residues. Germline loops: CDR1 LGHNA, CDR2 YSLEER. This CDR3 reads CASSQGFNEQFF. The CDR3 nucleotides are TGCGCCAGCAGCCAAGGTTTCAATGAGCAGTTCTTC.

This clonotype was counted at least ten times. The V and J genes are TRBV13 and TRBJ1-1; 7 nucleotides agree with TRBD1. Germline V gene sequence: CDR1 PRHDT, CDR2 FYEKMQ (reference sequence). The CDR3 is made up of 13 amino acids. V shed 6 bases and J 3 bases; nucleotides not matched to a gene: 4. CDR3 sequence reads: CASSRQGYTEAFF. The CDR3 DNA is TGTGCCAGCAGTAGACAGGGATACACTGAAGCTTTCTTT.

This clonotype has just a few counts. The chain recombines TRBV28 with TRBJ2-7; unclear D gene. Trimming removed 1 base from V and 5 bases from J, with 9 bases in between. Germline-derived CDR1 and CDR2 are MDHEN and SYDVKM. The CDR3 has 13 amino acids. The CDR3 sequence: CASSLLLANEQYF. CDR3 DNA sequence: TGTGCCAGCAGTTTATTGTTAGCTAACGAGCAGTACTTC.

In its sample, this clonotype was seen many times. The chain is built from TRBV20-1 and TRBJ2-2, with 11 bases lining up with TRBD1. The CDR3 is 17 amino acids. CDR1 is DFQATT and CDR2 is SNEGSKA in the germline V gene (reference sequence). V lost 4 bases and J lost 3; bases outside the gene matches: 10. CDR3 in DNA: TGCAGTGCTAACGGACAGGGGGCGGCCCTGGACACCGGGGAGCTGTTTTTT. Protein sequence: CSANGQGAALDTGELFF.

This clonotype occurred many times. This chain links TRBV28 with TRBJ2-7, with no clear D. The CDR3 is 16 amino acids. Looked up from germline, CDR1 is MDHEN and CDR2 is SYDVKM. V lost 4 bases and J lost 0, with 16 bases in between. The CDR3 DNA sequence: TGTGCCAGCAGTTCTGCCCGAGACCGAAGCTCCTACGAGCAGTACTTC. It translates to CASSSARDRSSYEQYF.

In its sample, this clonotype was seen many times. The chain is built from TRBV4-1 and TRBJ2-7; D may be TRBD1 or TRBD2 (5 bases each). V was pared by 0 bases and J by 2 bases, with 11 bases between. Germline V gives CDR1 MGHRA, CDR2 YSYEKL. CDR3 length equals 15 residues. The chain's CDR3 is CASSQDGPGPYEQYF. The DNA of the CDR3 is TGCGCCAGCAGCCAAGATGGACCGGGGCCCTACGAGCAGTACTTC.

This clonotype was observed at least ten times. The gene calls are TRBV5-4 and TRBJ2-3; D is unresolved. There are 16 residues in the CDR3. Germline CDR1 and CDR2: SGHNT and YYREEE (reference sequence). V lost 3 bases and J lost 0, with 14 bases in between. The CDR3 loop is CASSSPQYSSTDTQYF. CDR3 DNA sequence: TGTGCCAGCAGCTCGCCCCAGTACTCAAGCACAGATACGCAGTATTTT. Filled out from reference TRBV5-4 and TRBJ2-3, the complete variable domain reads ETGVTQSPTHLIKTRGQQVTLRCSSQSGHNTVSWYQQALGQGPQFIFQYYREEENGRGNFPPRFSGLQFPNYSSELNVNALELDDSALYLCASSSPQYSSTDTQYFGPGTRLTVL.

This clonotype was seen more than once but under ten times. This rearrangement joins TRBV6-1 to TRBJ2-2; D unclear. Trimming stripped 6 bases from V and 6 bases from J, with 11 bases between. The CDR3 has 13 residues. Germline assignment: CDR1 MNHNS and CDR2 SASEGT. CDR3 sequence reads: CASSHLWPGELFF. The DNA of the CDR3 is TGTGCCAGCAGCCATCTATGGCCCGGGGAGCTGTTTTTT.

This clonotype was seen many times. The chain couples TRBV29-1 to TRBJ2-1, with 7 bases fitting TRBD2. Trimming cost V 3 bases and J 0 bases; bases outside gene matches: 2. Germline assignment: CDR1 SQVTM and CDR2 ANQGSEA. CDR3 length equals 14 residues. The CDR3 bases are TGCAGCGTTGAGGAGCGGGGCTCCTACAATGAGCAGTTCTTC. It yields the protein CSVEERGSYNEQFF.

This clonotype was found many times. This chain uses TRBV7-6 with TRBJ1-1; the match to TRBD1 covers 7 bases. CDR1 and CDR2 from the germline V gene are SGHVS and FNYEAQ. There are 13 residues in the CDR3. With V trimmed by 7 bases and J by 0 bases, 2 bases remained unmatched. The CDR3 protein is CASKGQMNTEAFF. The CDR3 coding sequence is TGTGCCAGCAAGGGACAGATGAACACTGAAGCTTTCTTT.

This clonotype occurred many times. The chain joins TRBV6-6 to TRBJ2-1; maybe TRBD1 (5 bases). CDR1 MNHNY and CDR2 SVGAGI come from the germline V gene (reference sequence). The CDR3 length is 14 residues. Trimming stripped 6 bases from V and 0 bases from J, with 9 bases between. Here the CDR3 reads CASSLQGSYNEQFF. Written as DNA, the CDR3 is TGTGCCAGCAGCCTTCAGGGCTCCTACAATGAGCAGTTCTTC.

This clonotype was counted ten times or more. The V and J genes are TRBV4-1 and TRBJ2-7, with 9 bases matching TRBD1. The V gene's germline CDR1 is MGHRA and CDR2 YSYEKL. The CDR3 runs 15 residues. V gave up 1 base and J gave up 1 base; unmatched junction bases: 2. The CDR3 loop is CASSQAGQGSYEQYF. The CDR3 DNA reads TGCGCCAGCAGCCAAGCGGGACAGGGTTCCTACGAGCAGTACTTC.

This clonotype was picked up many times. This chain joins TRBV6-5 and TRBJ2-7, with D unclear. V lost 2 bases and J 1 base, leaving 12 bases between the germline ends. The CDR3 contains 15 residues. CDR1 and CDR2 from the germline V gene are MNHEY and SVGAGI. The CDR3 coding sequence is TGTGCCAGCAGTTACGCCAGTGGCAGATCCTACGAGCAGTACTTC. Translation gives CASSYASGRSYEQYF.

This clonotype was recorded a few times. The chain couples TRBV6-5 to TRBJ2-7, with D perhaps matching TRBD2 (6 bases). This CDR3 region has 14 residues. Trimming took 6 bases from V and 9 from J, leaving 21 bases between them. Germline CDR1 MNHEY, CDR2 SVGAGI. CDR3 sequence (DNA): TGTGCCAGCAGCCCATCTGGGGGGAGCGGCGGGCAGTACTTC. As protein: CASSPSGGSGGQYF.

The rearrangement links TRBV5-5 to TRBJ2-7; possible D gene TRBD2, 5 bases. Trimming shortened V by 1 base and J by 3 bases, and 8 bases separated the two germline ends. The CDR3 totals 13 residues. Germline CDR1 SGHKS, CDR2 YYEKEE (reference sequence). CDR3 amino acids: CASSLPSGYEQYF. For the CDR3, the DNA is TGTGCCAGCAGCTTGCCGAGCGGCTACGAGCAGTACTTC.